The 26 T cell receptor beta chains below were found in one sample sequenced in a study of neurological immune-mediated disorders. TCRdb ran MiXCR on the 5' RACE reads and lists one entry per CDR3 protein. The sample lists tens of thousands of distinct CDR3 sequences; around 4.4% were seen once. Sequencing was carried out using PBMCs. These TCRs come from a man aged 50 to 59 with multiple sclerosis.

This clonotype was seen only a few times. This chain uses TRBV6-5 with TRBJ1-1, with D maybe TRBD1 (5 bases). The CDR3 has 14 residues. Germline lookup yields CDR1 MNHEY and CDR2 SVGAGI. The V end lost 2 bases, the J end lost 4 bases, and 11 bases lay between the germline ends. DNA of the CDR3: TGTGCCAGCAGTTACGGCCAGGGTTTCACTGAAGCTTTCTTT. It specifies CASSYGQGFTEAFF.

The rearrangement joins TRBV5-1 to TRBJ2-1; 13 bases are shared with TRBD2. CDR1 and CDR2 (germline): SGHRS, YFSETQ. With V trimmed by 4 bases and J by 7 bases, 5 bases remained unmatched. The length of the CDR3 is 15 residues. DNA for the CDR3: TGCGCCAGCAGCCAAGGGACTAGCGGGGTAAATGAGCAGTTCTTC. It yields the protein CASSQGTSGVNEQFF.

In this sample, this clonotype turned up many times. The V gene is TRBV27, the J gene TRBJ1-6; D is unresolved. V was shortened by 8 bases and J by 0 bases, with 8 bases between the two germline ends. Per the germline V gene, CDR1 is MNHEY and CDR2 is SMNVEV (reference sequence). The CDR3 covers 14 residues. CDR3: CASRGSSYNSPLHF. The CDR3 bases are TGTGCCAGCCGAGGGAGCTCCTATAATTCACCCCTCCACTTT.

This clonotype was seen at least ten times. An end of the junction differs from the germline gene, which may be a read error. This chain links TRBV20-1 with TRBJ1-5; TRBD1 might be the D (5 bases). The CDR3 runs to 12 residues. Germline loops: CDR1 DFQATT, CDR2 SNEGSKA (reference sequence). The CDR3 DNA follows: TGCAGTGCTAGAGTATCCGTTGGGGCCCAGAATTTT. Translation gives CSARVSVGAQNF.

This clonotype appeared many times. This chain joins TRBV7-6 and TRBJ2-6; 7 bases agree with TRBD2. This CDR3 is built from 18 residues. V gave up 3 bases and J gave up 4 bases; unmatched junction bases: 12. Germline loops: CDR1 SGHVS, CDR2 FNYEAQ. CDR3: CASSFGRSVGWGANVLTF. The CDR3, as DNA: TGTGCCAGCAGCTTCGGGAGGAGTGTGGGATGGGGGGCCAACGTCCTGACTTTC.

This clonotype was observed many times. This chain connects TRBV2 to TRBJ1-2; perhaps TRBD1 as D (6 bases). Trimming removed 3 bases at V and 5 bases at J, with 19 bases between. The germline V gene encodes CDR1 SNHLY and CDR2 FYNNEI. This CDR3 is 16 amino acids long. The DNA for the CDR3 is TGTGCCAGCAGTGATCTATCGGGGGGGGCGACTTATGGCTACACCTTC. Translation gives CASSDLSGGATYGYTF.

This clonotype occurred many times. This chain links TRBV5-1 with TRBJ2-1, with 9 bases aligning to TRBD2. The CDR3 covers 17 residues. The junction had 9 bases not matched to a gene; V was cut back by 1 base and J by 4 bases. Germline V gene sequence: CDR1 SGHRS, CDR2 YFSETQ. The CDR3: CASSLKFSGSGYNEQFF. The CDR3 region has the DNA TGCGCCAGCAGCTTGAAGTTTAGCGGGAGTGGGTACAATGAGCAGTTCTTC.

This clonotype has at least ten counts. The rearrangement links TRBV28 to TRBJ2-5; TRBD1 matches at 7 bases. There are 14 residues in the CDR3. Trimming at V came to 5 bases and at J to 2 bases, leaving 5 bases not matched to a gene. Germline V gene lookup returns CDR1 MDHEN and CDR2 SYDVKM. Written as DNA, the CDR3 is TGTGCCAGCAGTCACCCACAGGGGCAAGAGACCCAGTACTTC. Residues: CASSHPQGQETQYF.

This clonotype was counted at least ten times. The chain uses TRBV29-1 and TRBJ2-3, with D perhaps matching TRBD1 or TRBD2 (5 bases each). Germline V CDR1 and CDR2: SQVTM, ANQGSEA. The ends were cut back, 7 bases at V and 9 bases at J, with 26 bases in the middle. The CDR3 is 15 amino acids. The CDR3 DNA follows: TGCAGCGCATCCCGGGCCTACGGGGAGAGGGACACGCAGTATTTT. Translated: CSASRAYGERDTQYF.

This clonotype has at least ten counts. This chain links TRBV5-1 with TRBJ1-2; a possible D gene is TRBD1 (6 bases). Trimming removed 3 bases from V and 6 bases from J, with 21 bases in between. The V gene's germline CDR1 is SGHRS and CDR2 YFSETQ. The CDR3 loop spans 16 amino acids. CDR3 sequence reads: CASSSGGQGQWHGYTF. CDR3 DNA sequence: TGCGCCAGCAGCTCCGGAGGACAAGGACAGTGGCATGGCTACACCTTC.

Ten or more counts support this clonotype. This chain uses TRBV5-1 with TRBJ2-7; 10 bases are a match to TRBD2. The trim removed 4 bases at V and 2 bases at J, leaving 3 bases unmatched. The CDR3 has 14 amino acids. Germline V lookup: CDR1 SGHRS, CDR2 YFSETQ. In DNA form, the CDR3 reads TGCGCCAGCAGCCTCAGCGGGGGGGCCTACGAGCAGTACTTC. This translates into CASSLSGGAYEQYF.

Only a few counts were recorded for this clonotype. One end of the junction is discordant with germline, which a read error may explain. The V gene is TRBV6-1, the J gene TRBJ2-4, with D maybe TRBD1 (6 bases). This CDR3 region has 11 residues. Per the germline V gene, CDR1 is MNHNS and CDR2 is SASEGT. This CDR3 is CASKDSTGRDF. In nucleotides, the CDR3 is TGTGCCAGCAAGGACAGCACTGGCCGGGACTTC.

To note about this clonotype: A junction end diverges from the germline sequence, so it may reflect a read error. This chain joins TRBV5-1 and TRBJ1-5; 10 bases agree with TRBD1. Germline-derived CDR1 and CDR2 are SGHRS and YFSETQ. This CDR3 has 14 residues. CDR3 protein: CARRQGASAQPQNF. The CDR3 DNA reads TGCGCCAGACGACAGGGGGCATCGGCGCAGCCCCAGAATTTT. The full variable domain, with the rest looked up from reference TRBV5-1 and TRBJ1-5, is KAGVTQTPRYLIKTRGQQVTLSCSPISGHRSVSWYQQTPGQGLQFLFEYFSETQRNKGNFPGRFSGRQFSNSRSEMNVSTLELGDSALYLCARRQGASAQPQNFGDGTRLSIL.

This clonotype was observed at least ten times. The chain recombines TRBV29-1 with TRBJ1-2; a weak D match, TRBD1 (6 bases). Germline lookup yields CDR1 SQVTM and CDR2 ANQGSEA. Trimming removed 4 bases from V and 5 bases from J, with 14 bases in between. The CDR3 runs 13 residues. CDR3 nucleotides: TGCAGCGTTGCACAGGGTTGGGGTTATGGCTACACCTTC. Translated, it gives CSVAQGWGYGYTF.

Comments on this clonotype: This may arise from a read error, as a much more abundant clone is one base away. The chain has TRBV20-1 and TRBJ2-7; a possible D gene is TRBD2 (6 bases). Trimming pared 6 bases from V and 3 bases from J, leaving 18 bases between. Germline V lookup: CDR1 DFQATT, CDR2 SNEGSKA (reference sequence). This CDR3 has 14 amino acids. This CDR3 is CSAEPGIAVYEQYF. The CDR3 coding sequence is TGCAGTGCCGAACCGGGAATAGCGGTCTACGAGCAGTACTTC.

This clonotype was recorded many times. V and J are TRBV12-3 or TRBV12-4 and TRBJ2-5; TRBD1 agrees at 7 bases. The CDR3 spans 14 residues. With V trimmed by 6 bases and J by 5 bases, 9 bases remained unmatched. CDR3 sequence: CASSLMGQRETQYF. CDR3 DNA sequence: TGTGCCAGCAGCCTCATGGGACAGCGGGAGACCCAGTACTTC.

This clonotype was counted many times. The chain carries TRBV4-1 and TRBJ1-1, with D possibly TRBD1 on 6 matching bases. CDR3 size: 14 residues. From germline, CDR1 is MGHRA and CDR2 YSYEKL. Trimming took off 1 base at V and 3 bases at J, with 9 bases between the two ends. This chain's CDR3 is CASSQARGDTEAFF. The CDR3 DNA follows: TGCGCCAGCAGCCAAGCAAGGGGGGACACTGAAGCTTTCTTT.

There are many counts of this clonotype. The chain is built from TRBV20-1 and TRBJ1-1; D is perhaps TRBD1 (5 bases). The CDR3 is made up of 14 amino acids. Looked up from germline, CDR1 is DFQATT and CDR2 is SNEGSKA (reference sequence). Trimming cost V 6 bases and J 7 bases, with 21 bases left between them. The CDR3 spells CSAIPVTGLLEAFF. The DNA for the CDR3 is TGCAGTGCCATCCCCGTCACAGGACTCCTTGAAGCTTTCTTT.

This clonotype has at least ten counts. The gene calls are TRBV29-1 and TRBJ1-1; 7 nucleotides align to TRBD1. V lost 7 bases and J lost 1; bases outside the gene matches: 6. CDR1 is SQVTM and CDR2 is ANQGSEA in the germline V gene. This CDR3 spans 13 amino acids. The CDR3 nucleotides read TGCAGCGGTAGACAGGGAGGGAACACTGAAGCTTTCTTT. The encoded protein is CSGRQGGNTEAFF.

This clonotype was detected ten times or more. V usage is TRBV7-9 and J usage is TRBJ1-5; D is undetermined. This CDR3 has 14 amino acids. CDR1 SEHNR and CDR2 FQNEAQ come from the germline V gene (reference sequence). Trimming stripped 5 bases from V and 2 bases from J, with 10 bases between. CDR3: CASSHGGGNQPQHF. CDR3 in DNA: TGTGCCAGCAGCCACGGAGGAGGCAATCAGCCCCAGCATTTT.

This clonotype was recorded many times. DNA of the CDR3: TGCAGTGCTAGAGATCTGGCTAGGGAAGCCGATACGCAGTATTTT. This translates into CSARDLAREADTQYF. V is TRBV20-1 and J is TRBJ2-3; unclear D gene. The germline gives CDR1 DFQATT, CDR2 SNEGSKA (reference sequence). The CDR3 consists of 15 residues. The V end lost 0 bases, the J end lost 6 bases, and 16 bases lay between the germline ends.

Many counts were recorded for this clonotype. J is TRBJ1-5 and V is TRBV15; maybe TRBD1 (6 bases). Deletions cut 0 bases from V and 1 base from J, with 13 bases between. This CDR3 spans 17 amino acids. Germline loops: CDR1 LNHNV, CDR2 YYDKDF (reference sequence). The chain's CDR3 is CATSRERAGQSNQPQHF. For the CDR3, the DNA is TGTGCCACCAGCAGAGAGCGGGCAGGACAGAGCAATCAGCCCCAGCATTTT.

This clonotype was observed a handful of times. The rearrangement links TRBV7-8 to TRBJ2-1; TRBD2 is a possible D gene (7 bases). The germline gives CDR1 SGHVS, CDR2 FQNEAQ. V lost 2 bases to trimming and J lost 2 bases, with 10 bases between them. The CDR3 spans 15 residues. CDR3 bases: TGTGCCAGCAGCTTACGGGGGGCTACCTACAATGAGCAGTTCTTC. Translated: CASSLRGATYNEQFF.

This clonotype was seen many times. The gene calls are TRBV28 and TRBJ2-7; 7 nucleotides line up with TRBD1. V gave up 6 bases and J gave up 0 bases; unmatched junction bases: 11. From germline, CDR1 is MDHEN and CDR2 SYDVKM. CDR3 length: 16 residues. CDR3 loop: CASRTAGRDSSYEQYF. CDR3 DNA: TGTGCCAGCAGAACAGCAGGCCGGGACAGCTCCTACGAGCAGTACTTC.

This clonotype was found many times. The V gene is TRBV28, the J gene TRBJ2-4; the D gene is possibly TRBD1 (6 bases). Trimming stripped 1 base from V and 6 bases from J, with 13 bases between. Per the germline V gene, CDR1 is MDHEN and CDR2 is SYDVKM. The CDR3 spans 15 residues. DNA for the CDR3: TGTGCCAGCAGTTTATTACCAGGGGCCCGAAACATTCAGTACTTC. Amino acid sequence: CASSLLPGARNIQYF.

Ten or more counts support this clonotype. This sequence joins TRBV20-1 and TRBJ2-2; TRBD2 matches at 10 bases. The CDR3 is 17 residues long. Germline values: CDR1 DFQATT, CDR2 SNEGSKA (reference sequence). V shed 5 bases, J shed 1 base, and the junction held 10 bases outside the gene matches. The DNA of the CDR3 is TGCAGTGCTCCCGGGACTAGCGCCAGCATGAACACCGGGGAGCTGTTTTTT. Protein: CSAPGTSASMNTGELFF.